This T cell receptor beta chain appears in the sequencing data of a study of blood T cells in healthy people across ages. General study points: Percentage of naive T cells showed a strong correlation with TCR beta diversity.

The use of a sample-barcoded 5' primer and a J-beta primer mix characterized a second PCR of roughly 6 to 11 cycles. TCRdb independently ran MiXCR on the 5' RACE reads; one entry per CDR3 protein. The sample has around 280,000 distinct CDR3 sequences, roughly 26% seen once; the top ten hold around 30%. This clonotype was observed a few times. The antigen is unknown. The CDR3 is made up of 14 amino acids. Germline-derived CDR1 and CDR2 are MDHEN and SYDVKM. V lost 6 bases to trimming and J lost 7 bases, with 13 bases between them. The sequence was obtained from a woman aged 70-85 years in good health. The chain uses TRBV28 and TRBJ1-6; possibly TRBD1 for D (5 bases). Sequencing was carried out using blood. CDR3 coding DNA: TGTGCCAGCAGCTCCGGGACGGTGAATTCACCCCTCCACTTT. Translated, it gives CASSSGTVNSPLHF.